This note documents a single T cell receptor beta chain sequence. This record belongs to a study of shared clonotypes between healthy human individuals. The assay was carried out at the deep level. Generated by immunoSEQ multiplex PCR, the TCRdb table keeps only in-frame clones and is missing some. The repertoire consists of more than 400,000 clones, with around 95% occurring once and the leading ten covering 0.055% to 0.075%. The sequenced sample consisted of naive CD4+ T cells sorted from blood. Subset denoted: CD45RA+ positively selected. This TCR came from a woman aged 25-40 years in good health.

CDR3 coding DNA: TGCGCCAGCAGCTTGGCTGGGAGGTCAGGGGCCAACACAGATACGCAGTATTTT. Translating gives CASSLAGRSGANTDTQYF. V is TRBV5-1 and J is TRBJ2-3; D is possibly TRBD1 or TRBD2 (6 bases each). Germline CDR1 SGHRS, CDR2 YFSETQ. The length of the CDR3 is 18 residues. Trimming removed 0 bases from V and 2 bases from J, with 19 bases in between. Full variable domain (outside the CDR3, taken from reference TRBV5-1 and TRBJ2-3): KAGVTQTPRYLIKTRGQQVTLSCSPISGHRSVSWYQQTPGQGLQFLFEYFSETQRNKGNFPGRFSGRQFSNSRSEMNVSTLELGDSALYLCASSLAGRSGANTDTQYFGPGTRLTVL.